The clone carrying this T cell receptor beta chain has just a few counts. TCRdb used MiXCR to reprocess the 5' RACE reads, holding one entry per CDR3 protein. The table includes 400,000 to 550,000 distinct CDR3 sequences, roughly 23% detected once. The sample originates from a study of T-cell memory formation after mild COVID-19. Between the trimmed V and J ends, which lost 8 bases and 0 bases, there was a span of 13 bases. The CDR3 is 14 residues long. This chain joins TRBV12-3 or TRBV12-4 and TRBJ1-1; perhaps TRBD1 as D (5 bases). The sequence came from an adult woman who had mild COVID-19 (a few samples of this study predate the infection). Cell type and time point are not known. The specimen sequenced was PBMCs or a T cell subset sorted from them (not recorded which). In DNA, the CDR3 is TGTGCCAGCGGGTCCCCAGGGTTGAACACTGAAGCTTTCTTT. It is translated as CASGSPGLNTEAFF.